The following is a TCR beta chain sequence with its context. This clonotype was found many times. The specificity of this receptor is unknown. No much larger clonotype is one base removed from it; base qualities were not supplied. Measured from the cysteine to the phenylalanine, the CDR3 is 15 residues long. Left in the record is the CDR3 DNA by itself, 45 bases read in frame from the first base. Via the germline V gene, CDR1 is MNHNS and CDR2 SASEGT. Trimming at the junction amounts to 4 bases on V and 3 bases on J, and the germline ends lie 13 bases apart. Stable Graves' hyperthyroidism was defined as no progression to ophthalmopathy during 18 months of follow-up. The hyperthyroidism patients were between 18 and 65 years old and newly diagnosed, with a disease duration of less than 2 months. Patients with uncontrolled infections, other autoimmune diseases, pregnancy or lactation were excluded. Diagnoses relied on clinical symptoms, serum thyroxine and TRAb, thyroid ultrasound and orbital computed tomography. PBMCs were isolated from 10 ml of fresh peripheral blood by Ficoll-Paque density gradient centrifugation. Total RNA was extracted using Trizol reagent, and RNA quality was assessed on an Agilent 2100 Bioanalyzer.

This entry belongs to a study of T cells in Graves' hyperthyroidism and ophthalmopathy (dated by TCRdb to about 2019). Regarding the complete study: Peripheral blood was collected at initial diagnosis, before any treatment. Once sampling was done, hyperthyroidism patients were given methimazole at a starting dose of 30 mg daily, whereas ophthalmopathy patients were given high-dose intravenous methylprednisolone. To identify distinguishing TCR V-J signatures, a discovery cohort of 100 patients was used, comprising 43 with Graves' ophthalmopathy and approximately 57 with stable Graves' hyperthyroidism. The 95 to 100 discovery patients were randomly divided into training and test sets at a 7:3 ratio. Prospective prediction of ophthalmopathy was tested in an independent validation cohort consisting of fewer than 20 hyperthyroidism patients and more than 15 patients who later progressed to ophthalmopathy. The study also compared thyroid tissue and blood T-cell repertoires from 6 or 7 Graves' hyperthyroidism patients. TCR Vbeta CDR3 sequencing of 120 to 150 peripheral blood samples (over 40 ophthalmopathy, over 70 hyperthyroidism and some 17 progressor patients) is reported in the paper.

The study at large found these results: Blood samples also contained most of the expanded thyroid clonotypes (frequency above 0.001), which suggests that blood repertoires may reflect thyroid immune responses. Sample size was not statistically predetermined, and blinding of investigators to group allocation was not performed. Ophthalmopathy was separated from stable hyperthyroidism by a 13 V-J signature model, with around 90% sensitivity and approximately 81% specificity obtained in cross-validation and 80%/75% obtained in testing. In validation, progression to ophthalmopathy was predicted by the model with almost 71% sensitivity and approximately 78% specificity, a median of approximately 6.5 months before onset.

The TCR beta CDR3 regions were amplified from the RNA transcripts. For the first round of RT-PCR on the TCR CDR3, the HTBI primer set was used together with the Qiagen OneStep RT-PCR kit. A second multiplex PCR round built the libraries, followed by size selection and purification. Libraries were sequenced paired-end with 100 bp reads on an Illumina HiSeq2000. The original pipeline was this. Raw data were processed with SOAPnuke, discarding reads with adapters, uncalled bases, mean Phred below 15, or no exact constant-primer or identifier match. High-quality paired reads were merged using COPE v1.2.5, and each unique nucleotide sequence was defined as a clonotype. MiTCR v1.1 was used to align the clonotypes against IMGT TRBV, TRBD and TRBJ reference segments. The analysis included only V-J combinations with a frequency above 0.0001, which together covered around 99% of the repertoires. The TCS score was defined as the ratio of F50 (clonal expansion) to E x V (chaos), calculated using BLOSUM62-based TCRdist between CDR3 peptides within each V-J. Welch's t-statistics and random forest reduced fewer than 600 V-J features to 10 to 15, which were used in a naive Bayes classifier (R e1071). TCRdb ran its own pipeline on the public reads, namely fastp trimming at Q25 and MiXCR clone calling, and kept in-frame beta chains. A single entry per CDR3 protein holds the most common genes and DNA from its merged rows. The V and J calls reflect TCRdb's pipeline rather than the authors' work. This sample gives more than 300,000 distinct CDR3 sequences in total; 13% of them show up just once. Around 9.2% of the sample is taken by the ten largest.

The material sequenced was blood. The chain couples TRBV6-1 to TRBJ1-5, with no confident D gene call. This TCR came from a woman between 18 and 30 years old with Graves' hyperthyroidism. The bases read TGTGCCAGCAGTGCCCCAGGCGAATTCAATCAGCCCCAGCATTTT. This translates into CASSAPGEFNQPQHF.